The subject of this entry is one TCR beta chain. Clones were sequenced by immunoSEQ multiplex PCR, and TCRdb holds only the in-frame ones, with some missing. The sample has roughly 100,000 clones, 91% seen once; the top ten hold around 45%. The CDR3 contains 12 residues. Germline CDR1 is MNHEY and CDR2 is SVGAGI. V was clipped by 2 bases and J by 11 bases, with 13 bases between them. The data were obtained in a study of T cell responses to AZD1222 COVID-19 vaccine. The sequenced sample was peripheral blood, obtained on day 0 of AZD1222 vaccination. The receptor was derived from an adult in good health. The chain uses TRBV6-5 and TRBJ2-7; TRBD1 or TRBD2 may be the D gene (6 bases each). The CDR3 region has the DNA TGTGCCAGCAGTTACCGGGGGCTTAGCGAGTACTTC. This gives the protein CASSYRGLSEYF.